What follows are 23 T cell receptor beta chains derived from one specimen sequenced in a study of spatial heterogeneity in lung cancer. Described time point: blood at routine non-recurrence follow-up after resection. Tumor, nontumor lung or frozen PBMC supplied whole RNA, sequenced without sorting. A single record per CDR3 protein comes from TCRdb applying MiXCR to the 5' RACE reads. The data hold roughly 120,000 distinct CDR3 sequences, with roughly an eighth observed a single time. The sample here was PBMCs, taken at follow-up. The receptors were sampled from a male donor with early-stage non-small cell lung cancer.

This clonotype was counted only a few times. V is TRBV10-3 and J is TRBJ1-5; maybe TRBD1 (5 bases). The CDR3 extends over 13 amino acids. Looked up from germline, CDR1 is ENHRY and CDR2 is SYGVKD. V was shortened by 8 bases and J by 7 bases, with 15 bases between the two germline ends. The CDR3 region is CAIGGTSEQPQHF. CDR3 bases: TGTGCCATCGGGGGGACGAGTGAGCAGCCCCAGCATTTT.

This clonotype was seen only a few times. The V and J genes are TRBV10-3 and TRBJ1-5; D remains unclear. Per the germline V gene, CDR1 is ENHRY and CDR2 is SYGVKD. The CDR3 loop spans 16 amino acids. The V end was cut by 2 bases, the J end by 2 bases, with 13 bases between. CDR3 sequence (DNA): TGTGCCATCAGTGAGGGACGGCCCGGCCGCAATCAGCCCCAGCATTTT. Translated, it gives CAISEGRPGRNQPQHF.

The chain has TRBV15 and TRBJ2-1; no clear D. With 5 bases removed from V and 6 bases from J, the gap between germline ends came to 11 bases. The CDR3 contains 13 residues. Germline CDR1 LNHNV, CDR2 YYDKDF (reference sequence). CDR3 coding DNA: TGTGCCACCAGCGTACGGACGGGCAATGAGCAGTTCTTC. It encodes CATSVRTGNEQFF.

This clonotype was seen only a few times. The rearrangement links TRBV10-3 to TRBJ1-2; D unclear. This CDR3 spans 13 amino acids. CDR1 ENHRY and CDR2 SYGVKD come from the germline V gene. Trimming took off 6 bases at V and 4 bases at J, with 12 bases between the two ends. The CDR3 region is CAISFDRPYGYTF. The CDR3 nucleotides read TGTGCCATCAGCTTCGACCGCCCCTATGGCTACACCTTC.

This chain connects TRBV7-2 to TRBJ1-5; D is unclear. Trimming shortened V by 2 bases and J by 0 bases, and 17 bases separated the two germline ends. The CDR3 extends over 18 amino acids. CDR1 is SGHTA, CDR2 FQGNSA, per germline. The DNA of the CDR3 is TGTGCCAGCAGCTTATTCGGAACACAGCCTTATAGCAATCAGCCCCAGCATTTT. Its translation: CASSLFGTQPYSNQPQHF. The variable domain in full, with the rest retrieved from reference TRBV7-2 and TRBJ1-5, is GAGVSQSPSNKVTEKGKDVELRCDPISGHTALYWYRQSLGQGLEFLIYFQGNSAPDKSGLPSDRFSAERTGGSVSTLTIQRTQQEDSAVYLCASSLFGTQPYSNQPQHFGDGTRLSIL.

The CDR3 DNA reads as TGTGCCAGCAGCCAAACTCTCAATGAGCAGTTCTTC. This encodes CASSQTLNEQFF. The rearrangement uses TRBV3-1 and TRBJ2-1; D unresolved. The V gene's germline CDR1 is LGHDT and CDR2 YNNKEL (reference sequence). V lost 2 bases and J lost 6, with 5 bases in between. This CDR3 contains 12 residues.

This clonotype was seen at least ten times. The junction differs from germline at one of its ends, possibly a read error. V usage is TRBV7-7 and J usage is TRBJ2-5; D gene uncertain. The CDR3 extends over 14 amino acids. Germline V gene data show CDR1 as SSHAT and CDR2 as FNYEAQ (reference sequence). CDR3 loop: CASSLDGPQETQYF. The CDR3 nucleotides read TGTGCTAGCAGCCTTGACGGACCACAAGAGACCCAGTACTTC.

This clonotype showed up many times. V usage is TRBV20-1 and J usage is TRBJ1-1, with 8 bases aligning to TRBD1. Per the germline V gene, CDR1 is DFQATT and CDR2 is SNEGSKA (reference sequence). V shed 5 bases, J shed 3 bases, and the junction held 5 bases outside the gene matches. The CDR3 contains 13 residues. The CDR3 loop reads CSARTGLYTEAFF. Here the CDR3 DNA reads TGCAGTGCTCGGACAGGGTTATACACTGAAGCTTTCTTT.

This sequence joins TRBV7-9 and TRBJ2-7; 8 bases are a match to TRBD2. V was clipped by 2 bases and J by 2 bases; unmatched bases: 2. CDR1 is SEHNR, CDR2 FQNEAQ, per germline (reference sequence). This CDR3 comprises 14 residues. DNA for the CDR3: TGTGCCAGCAGCTTACCGGGACTAGCCTACGAGCAGTACTTC. It yields the protein CASSLPGLAYEQYF.

This chain connects TRBV29-1 to TRBJ1-4, with a tentative D call TRBD1 (5 bases). The germline V gene has CDR1 SQVTM and CDR2 ANQGSEA. The CDR3 is made up of 12 amino acids. The germline V and J ends were trimmed by 0 bases and 6 bases, with 5 bases remaining between them. The CDR3 region is CSVEEGDEKLFF. CDR3 bases: TGCAGCGTTGAAGAGGGGGATGAAAAACTGTTTTTT.

In its sample, this clonotype was seen many times. V is TRBV12-3 or TRBV12-4 and J is TRBJ1-2; 10 nucleotides line up with TRBD1. J was trimmed by 4 bases and V by 5 bases; bases with no gene match: 10. CDR3 length equals 16 residues. CDR3 residues: CASSPRTGGSGYGYTF. The CDR3 DNA reads TGTGCCAGCAGTCCTCGGACAGGGGGTAGTGGCTATGGCTACACCTTC.

This clonotype has just a few counts. The chain is built from TRBV29-1 and TRBJ2-5, with D perhaps being TRBD1 or TRBD2 (6 bases each). The germline gives CDR1 SQVTM, CDR2 ANQGSEA. Trimming took 1 base from V and 5 from J, leaving 11 bases between them. This CDR3 region has 13 residues. The CDR3 DNA sequence: TGCAGCGTTGAAGTTTGGGGGGCTGAGACCCAGTACTTC. Protein product: CSVEVWGAETQYF.

This clonotype occurred many times. The rearrangement links TRBV5-1 to TRBJ2-7, with 10 bases that match TRBD1. V shed 4 bases, J shed 6 bases, and the junction held 7 bases outside the gene matches. Germline assignment: CDR1 SGHRS and CDR2 YFSETQ. There are 14 residues in the CDR3. The CDR3 region is CASSPGTGATEQYF. The CDR3 DNA reads TGCGCCAGCAGCCCGGGGACAGGGGCTACCGAGCAGTACTTC.

The chain employs TRBV11-2 and TRBJ1-4; TRBD1 is a possible D gene (6 bases). The CDR3 runs to 14 residues. Germline V gene lookup returns CDR1 SGHAT and CDR2 FQNNGV. V shed 7 bases and J shed 8 bases, with 17 bases lying between them. The CDR3 DNA reads TGTGCCAGCAACCAACAGGGAGGGAAAGAAAAACTGTTTTTT. It is translated as CASNQQGGKEKLFF.

This clonotype was recorded at least ten times. This chain links TRBV2 with TRBJ2-7; D perhaps matches TRBD1 (6 bases). The CDR3 contains 15 residues. V gave up 6 bases and J gave up 5 bases, with 20 bases separating them. Germline V gene sequence: CDR1 SNHLY, CDR2 FYNNEI. CDR3 nucleotides: TGTGCCAGCAGCCTTACCTTGAGGCAGGGGAACGAGCAGTACTTC. Protein sequence: CASSLTLRQGNEQYF.

The rearrangement uses TRBV7-2 and TRBJ1-1, with 9 bases lining up with TRBD1. Trimming cost V 4 bases and J 4 bases; bases outside gene matches: 7. The CDR3 length is 15 residues. CDR1 is SGHTA, CDR2 FQGNSA, per germline. CDR3 sequence (DNA): TGTGCCAGCAGCTCGAGACAGGGGGGAAGCACTGAAGCTTTCTTT. Translating gives CASSSRQGGSTEAFF.

This clonotype was recorded a few times. This sequence joins TRBV20-1 and TRBJ2-2, with 8 nucleotides matching TRBD1. The V gene end was trimmed by 3 bases and the J gene end by 5 bases; junction bases not matched to a gene: 5. The CDR3 has 14 amino acids. Germline CDR1 DFQATT, CDR2 SNEGSKA (reference sequence). CDR3 sequence (DNA): TGCAGTGCTAGCAGGACAGGGCAGACCGGGGAGCTGTTTTTT. It encodes CSASRTGQTGELFF.

This clonotype appeared many times. This chain connects TRBV24-1 to TRBJ1-1; tentatively, D is TRBD1 (5 bases). CDR1 and CDR2 (germline): KGHDR, SFDVKD. V lost 4 bases to trimming and J lost 11 bases, with 10 bases between them. There are 11 residues in the CDR3. This chain's CDR3 is CATSEAGNAFF. The CDR3 DNA reads as TGTGCCACCAGTGAGGCAGGGAATGCTTTCTTT.

The table lists this clonotype with many counts. V and J are TRBV5-5 and TRBJ2-2; TRBD1 might be the D (6 bases). The CDR3 sequence is 15 residues long. CDR1 SGHKS and CDR2 YYEKEE come from the germline V gene (reference sequence). V shed 4 bases and J shed 0 bases, with 10 bases lying between them. The CDR3 loop reads CASSVDSANTGELFF. In DNA, the CDR3 is TGTGCCAGCAGCGTGGACAGTGCGAACACCGGGGAGCTGTTTTTT.

In its sample, this clonotype was seen many times. The chain links TRBV7-8 to TRBJ2-5; TRBD2 matches at 12 bases. Trimming cost V 6 bases and J 5 bases; bases outside gene matches: 10. CDR1 and CDR2 from the germline V gene are SGHVS and FQNEAQ. The CDR3 has 16 residues. The CDR3 spells CASSPTSGGGLETQYF. CDR3 nucleotides: TGTGCCAGCAGTCCGACTAGCGGGGGAGGTCTGGAGACCCAGTACTTC.

The chain joins TRBV2 to TRBJ2-7; tentative D call: TRBD2 (6 bases). The CDR3 contains 14 residues. Trimming cost V 2 bases and J 4 bases, with 12 bases left between them. Germline V gene sequence: CDR1 SNHLY, CDR2 FYNNEI. In DNA, the CDR3 is TGTGCCAGCAGTGAATTGGTAGGGAGGTACGAGCAGTACTTC. This sequence encodes CASSELVGRYEQYF.

This chain joins TRBV3-1 and TRBJ2-3; D not certain. CDR1 LGHDT and CDR2 YNNKEL come from the germline V gene (reference sequence). The CDR3 spans 14 residues. The V gene lost 1 base and the J gene lost 5 bases, with 10 bases spanning the gap. CDR3 amino acids: CASSQAVERDTQYF. The DNA of the CDR3 is TGTGCCAGCAGCCAAGCGGTAGAAAGAGATACGCAGTATTTT.

This clonotype was detected once. V and J are TRBV12-3 or TRBV12-4 and TRBJ1-4; 9 bases align to TRBD1. J lost 4 bases, V lost 6 bases, and 6 bases had no gene match. The CDR3 spans 15 residues. In DNA form, the CDR3 reads TGTGCCAGCAGACCAGGGACAGGGCATAATGAAAAACTGTTTTTT. Encoded protein: CASRPGTGHNEKLFF.